The 16 T cell receptor beta chains in this list originate from one sample, sequenced in a study of T-cell reconstitution after alpha-beta-depleted transplantation in children. During its preparation, the TCRbeta library received unique molecular identifiers. TCRdb used MiXCR to reprocess the PCR reads, holding one entry per CDR3 protein. The sample contains around 380,000 distinct CDR3 sequences, approximately 11% of which appear only once. The sample in question was PBMCs from the stem cell graft donor, obtained from the stem cell graft. These receptors were taken from a human donor who donated a stem cell graft to a child with acute myeloid leukemia.

The J gene is TRBJ2-2, the V gene TRBV6-5; D is unresolved. The CDR3 runs to 13 residues. Germline CDR1 is MNHEY and CDR2 is SVGAGI. V was cut by 10 bases and J by 0 bases, with 9 bases left in between. The CDR3 spells CATTYTNTGELFF. The CDR3 nucleotides read TGTGCCACCACTTATACGAACACCGGGGAGCTGTTTTTT.

This clonotype was counted a few times. This sequence joins TRBV12-3 or TRBV12-4 and TRBJ2-6; 8 positions match TRBD1. This CDR3 is 17 amino acids long. Losses at the gene ends were 6 bases for V and 0 bases for J; bases not matched to a gene: 7. CDR3 sequence (DNA): TGTGCCAGCAGATGGGGGACAGGCCCCTCTGGGGCCAACGTCCTGACTTTC. Translated: CASRWGTGPSGANVLTF.

The rearrangement links TRBV10-3 to TRBJ2-2; TRBD2 agrees at 9 bases. Trimming at V came to 10 bases and at J to 6 bases, leaving 12 bases not matched to a gene. Germline values: CDR1 ENHRY, CDR2 SYGVKD. CDR3 length: 15 residues. The CDR3 region has the DNA TGTGCCAGTCACGCCGGGACTAGCAATCCCGGGGAGCTGTTTTTT. Translating it yields CASHAGTSNPGELFF.

The chain joins TRBV20-1 to TRBJ1-1; TRBD1 aligns across 10 bases. Trimming removed 0 bases from V and 4 bases from J; junction bases left unmatched: 5. There are 15 residues in the CDR3. Germline loops: CDR1 DFQATT, CDR2 SNEGSKA (reference sequence). As DNA, the CDR3 is TGCAGTGCTAGAGATATGACAGGGGGCGTCACTGAAGCTTTCTTT. This sequence encodes CSARDMTGGVTEAFF.

The gene calls are TRBV9 and TRBJ1-4; D is unclear. V was trimmed by 2 bases and J by 1 base, leaving 9 bases between them. The germline gives CDR1 SGDLS, CDR2 YYNGEE. The CDR3 spans 15 residues. The CDR3 sequence: CASSVLGRTNEKLFF. CDR3 nucleotide sequence: TGTGCCAGCAGCGTCTTAGGGCGAACTAATGAAAAACTGTTTTTT.

This sequence joins TRBV19 and TRBJ2-3; 8 bases align to TRBD2. This CDR3 contains 15 residues. Germline loops: CDR1 LNHDA, CDR2 SQIVND (reference sequence). The V gene end was trimmed by 6 bases and the J gene end by 2 bases; junction bases not matched to a gene: 7. Written as DNA, the CDR3 is TGTGCCAGTAGGCCCCGGGGGGGGGTCACAGATACGCAGTATTTT. It specifies CASRPRGGVTDTQYF.

This clonotype was observed many times. The chain uses TRBV2 and TRBJ1-3, with D unclear. CDR1 is SNHLY and CDR2 is FYNNEI in the germline V gene. Trimming pared 1 base from V and 3 bases from J, leaving 10 bases between. The CDR3 spans 15 residues. The CDR3 here is CASSEGGVGGNTIYF. The CDR3 nucleotides are TGTGCCAGCAGTGAAGGGGGAGTTGGTGGAAACACCATATATTTT.

This clonotype was observed a few times. The rearrangement uses TRBV4-3 and TRBJ2-7; tentative D call: TRBD2 (6 bases). The germline gives CDR1 LGHNA, CDR2 YSLEER. The V and J ends lost 0 bases and 2 bases respectively, with 20 bases between them. The CDR3 runs 18 residues. CDR3 bases: TGCGCCAGCAGCCAAGACGTAGGCCGGGGGAGCGGCACCTACGAGCAGTACTTC. Its protein is CASSQDVGRGSGTYEQYF.

This clonotype was recorded once. The rearrangement uses TRBV6-5 and TRBJ1-2, with 7 nucleotides matching TRBD1. CDR1 is MNHEY and CDR2 is SVGAGI in the germline V gene. The ends lost 6 bases at V and 4 bases at J; junction bases unmatched: 8. The CDR3 contains 14 residues. CDR3 sequence: CASRNRDRGYGYTF. The CDR3 DNA reads TGTGCCAGCAGAAACCGGGACAGAGGCTATGGCTACACCTTC.

J is TRBJ2-4 and V is TRBV5-1; TRBD2 aligns across 8 bases. Per the germline V gene, CDR1 is SGHRS and CDR2 is YFSETQ. CDR3 length equals 17 residues. Trimming removed 0 bases from V and 1 base from J; junction bases left unmatched: 6. The CDR3 nucleotides read TGCGCCAGCAGCTTGGCCGGGGGGGGCGCGGCCAAAAACATTCAGTACTTC. It translates to CASSLAGGGAAKNIQYF.

The gene calls are TRBV5-1 and TRBJ1-6; 8 nucleotides match TRBD1. The CDR3 consists of 15 residues. Germline values: CDR1 SGHRS, CDR2 YFSETQ. Unmatched junction bases numbered 2, after V lost 4 bases and J lost 2 bases. The CDR3 DNA follows: TGCGCCAGCAGCCAGGGGGCCACCTATAATTCACCCCTCCACTTT. It translates to CASSQGATYNSPLHF.

The genes are TRBV6-6 and TRBJ2-7; D remains ambiguous. Trimming took 4 bases from V and 4 from J, leaving 8 bases between them. CDR1 is MNHNY, CDR2 SVGAGI, per germline (reference sequence). CDR3 length: 12 residues. The CDR3 sequence is CASSSNPYEQYF. CDR3 nucleotides: TGTGCCAGCAGTTCCAACCCTTACGAGCAGTACTTC.

This clonotype occurred a few times. The gene calls are TRBV6-1 and TRBJ2-3; TRBD2 agrees at 9 bases. V was clipped by 6 bases and J by 7 bases; unmatched bases: 11. This CDR3 contains 15 residues. Germline V gene data show CDR1 as MNHNS and CDR2 as SASEGT. CDR3 amino acids: CASSHQRGAGNTQYF. The DNA of the CDR3 is TGTGCCAGCAGCCACCAGCGGGGGGCTGGTAATACGCAGTATTTT.

The rearrangement joins TRBV20-1 to TRBJ1-4; no reliable D call. V was shortened by 6 bases and J by 5 bases, with 22 bases between the two germline ends. CDR1 DFQATT and CDR2 SNEGSKA come from the germline V gene (reference sequence). The CDR3 totals 16 residues. CDR3: CSALGPDPGLNEKLFF. The CDR3 DNA follows: TGCAGTGCCCTCGGTCCGGACCCGGGTCTGAATGAAAAACTGTTTTTT.

V and J are TRBV6-2 or TRBV6-3 and TRBJ1-5; unclear D gene. Germline V lookup: CDR1 MNHEY, CDR2 SVGEGT. The CDR3 spans 14 residues. The germline V and J ends were trimmed by 2 bases and 2 bases, with 7 bases remaining between them. The CDR3 nucleotides read TGTGCCAGCAGTTACGTGTCGGGCAATCAGCCCCAGCATTTT. Protein sequence: CASSYVSGNQPQHF.

V usage is TRBV10-3 and J usage is TRBJ2-3, with no clear D. Germline CDR1 ENHRY, CDR2 SYGVKD. The CDR3 runs to 10 residues. The V and J ends lost 9 bases and 3 bases respectively, with 4 bases between them. This CDR3 is CAIGTDTQYF. CDR3 DNA: TGTGCCATAGGGACAGATACGCAGTATTTT.